Below, 27 T cell receptor beta chains from the same sample are listed, as sequenced in a study of blood T cell repertoires in COVID-19. Sequenced by immunoSEQ multiplex PCR; TCRdb stores in-frame clones only, minus some. The data contain around 220,000 clones, 90% of them singletons. The sample was PBMCs or T cells enriched from blood (not recorded which). These receptors all come from a young man who had been exposed to COVID-19.

The gene calls are TRBV29-1 and TRBJ1-1, with TRBD1 as a possible D gene (5 bases). CDR3 length: 12 amino acids. Trimming cost V 7 bases and J 3 bases, with 12 bases left between them. CDR1 is SQVTM, CDR2 ANQGSEA, per germline. CDR3 sequence reads: CSAEGDYTEAFF. CDR3 in DNA: TGCAGCGCGGAAGGGGATTACACTGAAGCTTTCTTT.

The chain couples TRBV4-2 to TRBJ2-3; TRBD2 matches 11 bases. Germline lookup yields CDR1 LGHNA and CDR2 YNFKEQ. V trimming: 4 bases; J trimming: 5 bases; junction bases outside the gene matches: 5. The CDR3 loop spans 15 amino acids. The CDR3 DNA sequence: TGTGCCAGCAGCCGTAGCGGGGGGGCGGTAGATACGCAGTATTTT. It yields the protein CASSRSGGAVDTQYF.

This sequence joins TRBV7-3 and TRBJ1-5, with 7 bases aligning to TRBD1. J was trimmed by 3 bases and V by 5 bases; bases with no gene match: 1. The CDR3 is made up of 13 amino acids. Germline-derived CDR1 and CDR2 are SGHTA and FQGTGA. For the CDR3, the DNA is TGTGCCAGCAGCCAGGGGGTCAATCAGCCCCAGCATTTT. Translation gives CASSQGVNQPQHF.

The genes are TRBV5-1 and TRBJ1-1; 8 bases match TRBD1. J was trimmed by 1 base and V by 6 bases; bases with no gene match: 5. Looked up from germline, CDR1 is SGHRS and CDR2 is YFSETQ. The CDR3 is made up of 14 amino acids. The CDR3 reads CASTRTGKNTEAFF. The CDR3 bases are TGCGCCAGCACCCGGACAGGGAAGAACACTGAAGCTTTCTTT.

The chain couples TRBV5-1 to TRBJ2-5, with 15 bases identical to TRBD2. Germline CDR1 SGHRS, CDR2 YFSETQ. The trim removed 5 bases at V and 5 bases at J, leaving 7 bases unmatched. The CDR3 sequence is 16 residues long. The CDR3: CASRAGLAGGEETQYF. The CDR3 DNA sequence: TGCGCCAGCAGGGCGGGACTAGCGGGGGGAGAGGAGACCCAGTACTTC.

This rearrangement joins TRBV6-5 to TRBJ1-2; 9 nucleotides match TRBD1. CDR3 size: 14 residues. The junction had 9 bases not matched to a gene; V was cut back by 7 bases and J by 6 bases. Germline CDR1 and CDR2: MNHEY and SVGAGI. This CDR3 is CASTQQGASHGYTF. The CDR3 coding sequence is TGTGCCAGCACGCAACAGGGGGCATCCCATGGCTACACCTTC.

This sequence joins TRBV11-3 and TRBJ2-7, with TRBD1 identical over 9 bases. The germline V gene encodes CDR1 SGHNT and CDR2 YENEEA. Unmatched junction bases numbered 6, after V lost 5 bases and J lost 4 bases. The CDR3 extends over 14 amino acids. As DNA, the CDR3 is TGTGCCAGCAGCCTACGGACAGGGGATTACGAGCAGTACTTC. Translated: CASSLRTGDYEQYF. The variable domain in full, with the rest retrieved from reference TRBV11-3 and TRBJ2-7, is EAGVVQSPRYKIIEKKQPVAFWCNPISGHNTLYWYLQNLGQGPELLIRYENEEAVDDSQLPKDRFSAERLKGVDSTLKIQPAELGDSAVYLCASSLRTGDYEQYFGPGTRLTVT.

The chain has TRBV3-1 (or the pseudogene TRBV3-2) and TRBJ1-4, with a possible D match to TRBD1 (5 bases). Germline values: CDR1 LGHDT, CDR2 YNNKEL (reference sequence). The germline V and J ends were trimmed by 3 bases and 11 bases, with 13 bases remaining between them. There are 13 residues in the CDR3. Here the CDR3 DNA reads TGTGCCAGCAGCCACGGGGGGTTGGGGAAACTGTTTTTT. It encodes CASSHGGLGKLFF.

CDR3 DNA sequence: TGTGCCAGTAGGTATGGGGCCGGGACAGTCACAGATACGCAGTATTTT. As protein: CASRYGAGTVTDTQYF. This chain uses TRBV19 with TRBJ2-3; TRBD1 aligns across 7 bases. There are 16 residues in the CDR3. The germline gives CDR1 LNHDA, CDR2 SQIVND (reference sequence). The V gene end was trimmed by 6 bases and the J gene end by 2 bases; junction bases not matched to a gene: 11.

The chain combines TRBV11-3 with TRBJ2-2; unclear D gene. This CDR3 spans 13 amino acids. The V gene lost 5 bases and the J gene lost 6 bases, with 10 bases spanning the gap. The germline gives CDR1 SGHNT, CDR2 YENEEA. CDR3 DNA sequence: TGTGCCAGCAGCCAAGAGTCTTCCGGGGAGCTGTTTTTT. It translates to CASSQESSGELFF. The whole variable domain, filled in from reference TRBV11-3 and TRBJ2-2, reads EAGVVQSPRYKIIEKKQPVAFWCNPISGHNTLYWYLQNLGQGPELLIRYENEEAVDDSQLPKDRFSAERLKGVDSTLKIQPAELGDSAVYLCASSQESSGELFFGEGSRLTVL.

The DNA of the CDR3 is TGTGCCAGCAGCTCGTGGGGGGGCGGTTCACCCCTCCACTTT. Residues: CASSSWGGGSPLHF. This chain links TRBV5-4 with TRBJ1-6, with D possibly TRBD1 on 6 matching bases. V was clipped by 3 bases and J by 9 bases, with 13 bases between them. CDR1 and CDR2 from the germline V gene are SGHNT and YYREEE (reference sequence). The CDR3 totals 14 residues.

This chain links TRBV4-1 with TRBJ1-5; D not resolved. The V end lost 3 bases, the J end lost 5 bases, and 11 bases lay between the germline ends. This CDR3 is 14 amino acids long. Germline V gives CDR1 MGHRA, CDR2 YSYEKL. CDR3 nucleotide sequence: TGCGCCAGCAGCCATCACAGCCCTTATCAGCCCCAGCATTTT. Its protein product is CASSHHSPYQPQHF.

The chain uses TRBV19 and TRBJ1-2; 10 nucleotides align to TRBD1. V shed 5 bases and J 10 bases; nucleotides not matched to a gene: 4. The CDR3 length is 12 residues. The V gene's germline CDR1 is LNHDA and CDR2 SQIVND (reference sequence). The CDR3 reads CASSVDRGDYTF. Written as DNA, the CDR3 is TGTGCCAGTAGTGTGGACAGGGGGGACTACACCTTC.

The gene calls are TRBV2 and TRBJ2-5, with D maybe TRBD1 (6 bases). Trimming cost V 5 bases and J 1 base, with 17 bases left between them. Germline V gives CDR1 SNHLY, CDR2 FYNNEI. This CDR3 has 16 residues. The CDR3 reads CASSTSRQEIQETQYF. CDR3 nucleotides: TGTGCCAGCAGTACCTCGAGACAGGAGATCCAAGAGACCCAGTACTTC. Based on the CDR3 plus reference TRBV2 and TRBJ2-5, the full variable domain is EPEVTQTPSHQVTQMGQEVILRCVPISNHLYFYWYRQILGQKVEFLVSFYNNEISEKSEIFDDQFSVERPDGSNFTLKIRSTKLEDSAMYFCASSTSRQEIQETQYFGPGTRLLVL.

This clone was detected only once. The V gene is TRBV9, the J gene TRBJ2-1, with 12 bases identical to TRBD1. The CDR3 loop spans 15 amino acids. The V segment lost 3 bases and the J segment 9 bases; nucleotides outside the gene matches: 7. Germline CDR1 and CDR2: SGDLS and YYNGEE. For the CDR3, the DNA is TGTGCCAGCAGCGGGACCGGGACAGGGGGCACTGAGCAGTTCTTC. Translating gives CASSGTGTGGTEQFF.

The chain has TRBV4-2 and TRBJ1-5; TRBD1 agrees at 11 bases. Germline V lookup: CDR1 LGHNA, CDR2 YNFKEQ. The CDR3 contains 17 residues. The ends lost 4 bases at V and 5 bases at J; junction bases unmatched: 10. CDR3 sequence reads: CASSLLDRGRPHQPQHF. CDR3 nucleotide sequence: TGTGCCAGCAGCCTATTGGACAGGGGGCGTCCCCATCAGCCCCAGCATTTT.

This sequence joins TRBV9 and TRBJ2-5; TRBD1 matches at 9 bases. V was pared by 1 base and J by 4 bases, with 5 bases of the junction left unmatched. CDR3 length: 15 amino acids. Germline CDR1 is SGDLS and CDR2 is YYNGEE. This CDR3 reads CASSVKDRGVETQYF. CDR3 nucleotides: TGTGCCAGCAGCGTAAAGGACAGGGGAGTAGAGACCCAGTACTTC.

The V and J genes are TRBV11-2 and TRBJ2-2; TRBD1 matches at 7 bases. Looked up from germline, CDR1 is SGHAT and CDR2 is FQNNGV. The CDR3 runs to 16 residues. V gave up 1 base and J gave up 5 bases; unmatched junction bases: 7. The DNA of the CDR3 is TGTGCCAGCAGCTTAGGCAAGGGGGCTGGGACCGGGGAGCTGTTTTTT. This gives the protein CASSLGKGAGTGELFF. The whole variable domain, remainder taken from reference TRBV11-2 and TRBJ2-2, is EAGVAQSPRYKIIEKRQSVAFWCNPISGHATLYWYQQILGQGPKLLIQFQNNGVVDDSQLPKDRFSAERLKGVDSTLKIQPAKLEDSAVYLCASSLGKGAGTGELFFGEGSRLTVL.

This clone was seen only once. CDR3 sequence reads: CAISESSAGVSEKLFF. CDR3 DNA sequence: TGTGCCATCAGTGAGTCGTCGGCAGGGGTTAGTGAAAAACTGTTTTTT. The rearrangement links TRBV10-3 to TRBJ1-4; perhaps TRBD1 as D (6 bases). CDR3 size: 16 residues. Trimming shortened V by 0 bases and J by 7 bases, and 15 bases separated the two germline ends. Germline V gene data show CDR1 as ENHRY and CDR2 as SYGVKD.

The V and J genes are TRBV3-1 (or the pseudogene TRBV3-2) and TRBJ2-7; D is perhaps TRBD2 (6 bases). This CDR3 contains 16 residues. Germline V CDR1 and CDR2: LGHDT, YNNKEL (reference sequence). Trimming shortened V by 0 bases and J by 0 bases, and 12 bases separated the two germline ends. CDR3 DNA: TGTGCCAGCAGCCAAGAATTAGCGGTTAACTCCTACGAGCAGTACTTC. Translating it yields CASSQELAVNSYEQYF.

The chain links TRBV7-9 to TRBJ2-1; 8 nucleotides match TRBD1. Germline V gives CDR1 SEHNR, CDR2 FQNEAQ (reference sequence). The CDR3 is 13 residues long. The J segment lost 8 bases and the V segment lost 2 bases, leaving 2 bases of the junction unmatched. CDR3 sequence: CASSLQGADEQFF. The CDR3 DNA reads TGTGCCAGCAGCTTACAGGGGGCGGATGAGCAGTTCTTC. Using reference TRBV7-9 and TRBJ2-1 for the parts outside the CDR3, the full variable domain is DTGVSQNPRHKITKRGQNVTFRCDPISEHNRLYWYRQTLGQGPEFLTYFQNEAQLEKSRLLSDRFSAERPKGSFSTLEIQRTEQGDSAMYLCASSLQGADEQFFGPGTRLTVL.

The gene calls are TRBV5-5 and TRBJ2-7; TRBD1 might be the D (6 bases). Germline loops: CDR1 SGHKS, CDR2 YYEKEE (reference sequence). The V end was cut by 3 bases, the J end by 4 bases, with 17 bases between. CDR3 size: 15 residues. DNA of the CDR3: TGTGCCAGCAGCTACCTTGTGACAGGAGCGTACGAGCAGTACTTC. This codes for CASSYLVTGAYEQYF.

This clone was seen a single time. The chain employs TRBV5-1 and TRBJ2-3, with 8 bases fitting TRBD2. The CDR3 is 15 residues long. Germline CDR1 and CDR2: SGHRS and YFSETQ. With V trimmed by 0 bases and J by 4 bases, 4 bases remained unmatched. CDR3 in DNA: TGCGCCAGCAGCTTGGCGGCTAGCGGGCCAGATACGCAGTATTTT. It codes for CASSLAASGPDTQYF.

The V gene is TRBV4-1, the J gene TRBJ1-2; D is unresolved. CDR3 length equals 13 residues. V lost 2 bases and J lost 5, with 9 bases in between. Germline CDR1 MGHRA, CDR2 YSYEKL. This CDR3 is CASSQPGEYGYTF. The CDR3 coding sequence is TGCGCCAGCAGCCAACCCGGAGAGTATGGCTACACCTTC.

CDR3 sequence: CASSPGTSGGYEQYF. DNA of the CDR3: TGCGCCAGCAGCCCTGGGACTAGCGGGGGCTACGAGCAGTACTTC. The V gene is TRBV5-1, the J gene TRBJ2-7; 14 bases line up with TRBD2. J was trimmed by 3 bases and V by 4 bases; bases with no gene match: 3. This CDR3 comprises 15 residues. Per the germline V gene, CDR1 is SGHRS and CDR2 is YFSETQ.

V is TRBV11-2 and J is TRBJ2-7; D is unresolved. V was cut by 6 bases and J by 0 bases, with 6 bases left in between. In germline, CDR1 is SGHAT, CDR2 FQNNGV. The CDR3 loop spans 12 amino acids. CDR3 nucleotides: TGTGCCAGCAGTATTAACTCCTACGAGCAGTACTTC. Residues: CASSINSYEQYF.

The chain is built from TRBV3-1 (or the pseudogene TRBV3-2) and TRBJ2-6; D is uncertain. CDR1 and CDR2 (germline): LGHDT, YNNKEL (reference sequence). The CDR3 runs to 14 residues. V was cut by 4 bases and J by 4 bases, with 8 bases left in between. DNA for the CDR3: TGTGCCAGCAGCCCTTATGAGGGGGCCAACGTCCTGACTTTC. It translates to CASSPYEGANVLTF.